These 30 T cell receptor beta chains were sequenced from one sample in a study of T cells in Graves' hyperthyroidism and ophthalmopathy. TCR beta CDR3 regions were amplified from RNA. A first-round RT-PCR of the TCR CDR3 used the HTBI primer set. Via MiXCR, TCRdb re-called the multiplex PCR reads, giving one row per CDR3 protein. The sample includes approximately 510,000 distinct CDR3 sequences, approximately 48% of them seen just once. Sequencing was performed on peripheral blood or thyroid tissue (not recorded which). The receptors were sampled from an adult woman with Graves' disease, either hyperthyroidism or ophthalmopathy (not recorded which).

This clonotype occurred a few times. The J gene is TRBJ1-2, the V gene TRBV20-1, with 8 bases matching TRBD1. The CDR3 is 14 residues long. Trimming removed 4 bases from V and 5 bases from J; junction bases left unmatched: 9. Germline V gene sequence: CDR1 DFQATT, CDR2 SNEGSKA (reference sequence). The CDR3 protein is CSATSGQGSYGYTF. The DNA of the CDR3 is TGCAGTGCTACCTCCGGACAGGGATCGTATGGCTACACCTTC.

This clonotype was recorded a few times. V and J are TRBV5-4 and TRBJ1-2, with D possibly TRBD1 on 5 matching bases. Trimming took 0 bases from V and 4 from J, leaving 7 bases between them. The CDR3 runs 13 residues. Germline V CDR1 and CDR2: SGHNT, YYREEE (reference sequence). CDR3 residues: CASSLAGIYGYTF. CDR3 nucleotide sequence: TGTGCCAGCAGCTTGGCAGGGATCTATGGCTACACCTTC.

This chain joins TRBV7-2 and TRBJ2-5; D perhaps matches TRBD1 (6 bases). Germline V gene sequence: CDR1 SGHTA, CDR2 FQGNSA. This CDR3 is built from 14 residues. Deletions cut 4 bases from V and 5 bases from J, with 14 bases between. Written as DNA, the CDR3 is TGTGCCAGCAGCTCACTGACAGGTCGGGAGACCCAGTACTTC. Protein sequence: CASSSLTGRETQYF.

A few counts support this clonotype. The rearrangement uses TRBV28 and TRBJ2-7; maybe TRBD1 (6 bases). CDR1 and CDR2 from the germline V gene are MDHEN and SYDVKM. This CDR3 has 14 amino acids. The V and J ends lost 6 bases and 7 bases respectively, with 19 bases between them. The CDR3 loop is CASSRTVRVWEQYF. Written as DNA, the CDR3 is TGTGCCAGCAGCCGGACAGTAAGGGTCTGGGAGCAGTACTTC.

This clonotype was counted many times. The chain couples TRBV20-1 to TRBJ1-2, with D possibly TRBD1 on 6 matching bases. From germline, CDR1 is DFQATT and CDR2 SNEGSKA (reference sequence). The CDR3 is made up of 15 amino acids. Trimming removed 0 bases at V and 2 bases at J, with 13 bases between. The CDR3 sequence: CSARDREGGNYGYTF. Written as DNA, the CDR3 is TGCAGTGCTAGAGATCGGGAGGGGGGGAACTATGGCTACACCTTC.

This clonotype was found a few times. The chain combines TRBV29-1 with TRBJ1-1; D is ambiguous. Between the trimmed V and J ends, which lost 7 bases and 6 bases, there was a span of 15 bases. The CDR3 sequence is 12 residues long. The germline CDR1 and CDR2 sequences are SQVTM and ANQGSEA. The CDR3 region is CSAYENIAEAFF. The CDR3 coding sequence is TGCAGCGCCTACGAAAACATCGCTGAAGCTTTCTTT. Complete variable domain (other parts from reference TRBV29-1 and TRBJ1-1): SAVISQKPSRDICQRGTSLTIQCQVDSQVTMMFWYRQQPGQSLTLIATANQGSEATYESGFVIDKFPISRPNLTFSTLTVSNMSPEDSSIYLCSAYENIAEAFFGQGTRLTVV.

This clonotype was counted ten times or more. The chain carries TRBV2 and TRBJ1-2; no definite D call. This CDR3 is built from 12 residues. V dropped 2 bases and J dropped 8 bases, with 9 bases sitting between them. Germline V gene sequence: CDR1 SNHLY, CDR2 FYNNEI. CDR3 nucleotides: TGTGCCAGCAGTGAAAACGAGCCGGGCTACACCTTC. Protein: CASSENEPGYTF.

This clonotype was observed a handful of times. The rearrangement links TRBV5-1 to TRBJ1-2; weak D call: TRBD1 (6 bases). V gave up 4 bases and J gave up 2 bases, with 12 bases separating them. This CDR3 region has 14 residues. The germline gives CDR1 SGHRS, CDR2 YFSETQ. The chain's CDR3 is CASSKGDRNYGYTF. The CDR3 nucleotides read TGCGCCAGCAGCAAGGGAGACAGGAACTATGGCTACACCTTC.

This clonotype was observed once. This chain links TRBV10-3 with TRBJ2-7, with 10 bases that match TRBD1. V lost 2 bases, J lost 4 bases, and 8 bases stayed unmatched. The CDR3 runs to 16 residues. The germline gives CDR1 ENHRY, CDR2 SYGVKD. The CDR3 bases are TGTGCCATCAGTGAGCCACCGGGACAGGGGTTTTACGAGCAGTACTTC. Translated, it gives CAISEPPGQGFYEQYF.

The rearrangement uses TRBV19 and TRBJ2-2; a weak D match, TRBD1 (6 bases). The V gene lost 6 bases and the J gene lost 4 bases, with 12 bases spanning the gap. Germline V gene lookup returns CDR1 LNHDA and CDR2 SQIVND (reference sequence). The CDR3 totals 14 residues. CDR3 residues: CASSTGQPTGELFF. CDR3 bases: TGTGCCAGTAGCACCGGACAGCCCACCGGGGAGCTGTTTTTT.

This clonotype appeared many times. The chain has TRBV4-2 and TRBJ2-7; tentative D call: TRBD2 (5 bases). Germline-derived CDR1 and CDR2 are LGHNA and YNFKEQ. The CDR3 has 14 residues. Trimming shortened V by 0 bases and J by 3 bases, and 9 bases separated the two germline ends. CDR3 amino acids: CASSQERLNYEQYF. CDR3 nucleotides: TGTGCCAGCAGCCAAGAGCGACTAAACTACGAGCAGTACTTC.

V gene TRBV20-1 combines with J gene TRBJ2-6, with 8 bases lining up with TRBD1. The CDR3 has 17 amino acids. CDR1 and CDR2 (germline): DFQATT, SNEGSKA (reference sequence). V was clipped by 3 bases and J by 0 bases; unmatched bases: 7. The CDR3 nucleotides read TGCAGTGCTAGTCCAGGGGGCTCATTCTCTGGGGCCAACGTCCTGACTTTC. Translating it yields CSASPGGSFSGANVLTF.

The rearrangement uses TRBV2 and TRBJ1-3; D gene uncertain. The germline V gene has CDR1 SNHLY and CDR2 FYNNEI. This CDR3 contains 16 residues. Trimming shortened V by 0 bases and J by 1 base, and 10 bases separated the two germline ends. The chain's CDR3 is CASSEALRQSGNTIYF. The CDR3 DNA follows: TGTGCCAGCAGTGAAGCGCTTCGGCAATCTGGAAACACCATATATTTT. The entire variable domain, with the rest obtained from reference TRBV2 and TRBJ1-3, is as follows: EPEVTQTPSHQVTQMGQEVILRCVPISNHLYFYWYRQILGQKVEFLVSFYNNEISEKSEIFDDQFSVERPDGSNFTLKIRSTKLEDSAMYFCASSEALRQSGNTIYFGEGSWLTVV.

This rearrangement joins TRBV20-1 to TRBJ1-2; TRBD1 matches 8 bases. This CDR3 is built from 11 residues. CDR1 is DFQATT, CDR2 SNEGSKA, per germline (reference sequence). V trimming: 5 bases; J trimming: 6 bases; junction bases outside the gene matches: 2. DNA of the CDR3: TGCAGTGCTGCAGGGGGCGATGGCTACACCTTC. This codes for CSAAGGDGYTF.

This clonotype was counted a few times. The rearrangement uses TRBV7-9 and TRBJ2-5, with D maybe TRBD1 (5 bases). This CDR3 is 13 amino acids long. Per the germline V gene, CDR1 is SEHNR and CDR2 is FQNEAQ (reference sequence). Between the trimmed V and J ends, which lost 3 bases and 6 bases, there was a span of 11 bases. CDR3 protein: CASSLIPGQTQYF. The CDR3 DNA is TGTGCCAGCAGCTTGATACCAGGGCAGACCCAGTACTTC. Using reference TRBV7-9 and TRBJ2-5 for the parts outside the CDR3, the full variable domain is DTGVSQNPRHKITKRGQNVTFRCDPISEHNRLYWYRQTLGQGPEFLTYFQNEAQLEKSRLLSDRFSAERPKGSFSTLEIQRTEQGDSAMYLCASSLIPGQTQYFGPGTRLLVL.

CDR3: CAISVGQGHSPLHF. The CDR3 nucleotides are TGTGCCATCAGTGTGGGACAGGGGCATTCACCCCTCCACTTT. The chain has TRBV10-3 and TRBJ1-6, with TRBD1 matching over 10 bases. V lost 4 bases to trimming and J lost 8 bases; unmatched junction nucleotides: 2. Germline values: CDR1 ENHRY, CDR2 SYGVKD. The CDR3 is 14 residues long.

The sample holds a few counts of this clonotype. This rearrangement joins TRBV28 to TRBJ1-2; D remains ambiguous. The ends were cut back, 3 bases at V and 8 bases at J, with 13 bases in the middle. The CDR3 has 13 residues. CDR1 and CDR2 (germline): MDHEN, SYDVKM. In DNA form, the CDR3 reads TGTGCCAGCAGTTTTCCGGAAAGACACGGCTACACCTTC. Residues: CASSFPERHGYTF.

The sample holds many counts of this clonotype. This rearrangement joins TRBV27 to TRBJ1-6; D unresolved. Germline CDR1 is MNHEY and CDR2 is SMNVEV (reference sequence). Trimming pared 3 bases from V and 8 bases from J, leaving 11 bases between. CDR3 size: 14 residues. The CDR3 region is CASSFMAHHSPLHF. The CDR3 region has the DNA TGTGCCAGCAGTTTTATGGCCCATCATTCACCCCTCCACTTT.

This clonotype was observed many times. The chain carries TRBV5-8 and TRBJ2-5; TRBD2 aligns across 7 bases. V lost 0 bases and J lost 4; bases outside the gene matches: 12. Germline CDR1 reads SGHTS; CDR2 reads YDEGEE. The CDR3 covers 17 residues. In nucleotides, the CDR3 is TGTGCCAGCAGCTTGGCCAAACTGGGCGGGAGTGGAGAGACCCAGTACTTC. Protein: CASSLAKLGGSGETQYF.

This chain connects TRBV5-4 to TRBJ2-5; 8 bases match TRBD2. Germline CDR1 SGHNT, CDR2 YYREEE (reference sequence). The trim removed 5 bases at V and 5 bases at J, leaving 2 bases unmatched. The CDR3 runs 12 residues. DNA of the CDR3: TGTGCCAGCAGAGCGGGAGAGGAGACCCAGTACTTC. This sequence encodes CASRAGEETQYF.

A word on this clonotype: No conserved phenylalanine or tryptophan is present at the end of the CDR3, so a read error is the likely explanation. The chain couples TRBV20-1 to TRBJ1-3; possible D gene TRBD1, 5 bases. The V end was cut by 4 bases, the J end by 6 bases, with 10 bases between. Looked up from germline, CDR1 is DFQATT and CDR2 is SNEGSKA (reference sequence). The CDR3 sequence is 12 residues long. Here the CDR3 DNA reads TGCAGTGCTACCCCTGGGGCAAACACCATATATCTT. Protein: CSATPGANTIYL.

This clonotype was detected ten times or more. The genes are TRBV4-1 and TRBJ1-6; 8 bases line up with TRBD1. The germline CDR1 and CDR2 sequences are MGHRA and YSYEKL. Unmatched junction bases numbered 2, after V lost 3 bases and J lost 7 bases. This CDR3 has 14 amino acids. In nucleotides, the CDR3 is TGCGCCAGCAGCCAGGACAGGGCCAATTCACCCCTCCACTTT. Translation: CASSQDRANSPLHF.

V and J are TRBV10-3 and TRBJ1-5; D is uncertain. Looked up from germline, CDR1 is ENHRY and CDR2 is SYGVKD. Trimming shortened V by 0 bases and J by 8 bases, and 11 bases separated the two germline ends. This CDR3 contains 14 residues. This CDR3 reads CAISESRIREPQHF. DNA for the CDR3: TGTGCCATCAGTGAGTCAAGGATTCGTGAGCCCCAGCATTTT.

Of note for this clonotype: This may arise from a read error, as a much more abundant clone is one base away. CDR3 in amino acids: CASSLDGGLHRAEAFF. CDR3 DNA sequence: TGTGCCAGCAGCTTGGATGGGGGATTGCACAGGGCTGAAGCTTTCTTT. The J gene is TRBJ1-1, the V gene TRBV5-6, with TRBD1 as a possible D gene (6 bases). Trimming took 0 bases from V and 6 from J, leaving 18 bases between them. The CDR3 consists of 16 residues. The germline CDR1 and CDR2 sequences are SGHDT and YYEEEE.

This clonotype was picked up a small number of times. V usage is TRBV5-8 and J usage is TRBJ2-6; D may be TRBD1 (6 bases). From germline, CDR1 is SGHTS and CDR2 YDEGEE. V was cut by 0 bases and J by 2 bases, with 12 bases left in between. This CDR3 has 17 residues. The CDR3 nucleotides read TGTGCCAGCAGCTTGGGTCAGGGGAACCCTGGGGCCAACGTCCTGACTTTC. Translation: CASSLGQGNPGANVLTF.

The gene calls are TRBV2 and TRBJ1-4; TRBD1 matches at 10 bases. With V trimmed by 10 bases and J by 6 bases, 14 bases remained unmatched. The CDR3 is 16 residues long. Germline V gene data show CDR1 as SNHLY and CDR2 as FYNNEI. CDR3 sequence: CANCPGGTGADEKLFF. CDR3 nucleotide sequence: TGTGCCAACTGCCCCGGCGGGACAGGGGCGGATGAAAAACTGTTTTTT.

This clonotype was seen only a few times. The chain has TRBV19 and TRBJ1-1, with D tentatively TRBD1 (5 bases). The germline V gene has CDR1 LNHDA and CDR2 SQIVND (reference sequence). Trimming cost V 0 bases and J 4 bases, with 6 bases left between them. CDR3 length equals 13 residues. This CDR3 is CASSIEGGTEAFF. CDR3 nucleotide sequence: TGTGCCAGTAGTATAGAGGGGGGCACTGAAGCTTTCTTT.

This clonotype occurred a few times. The CDR3 DNA is TGTGCCAGCATCGGACAGGGCGGCACTGAAGCTTTCTTT. Translating gives CASIGQGGTEAFF. V and J are TRBV25-1 and TRBJ1-1; 8 nucleotides agree with TRBD1. Per germline, CDR1 MGHDK and CDR2 SYGVNS. CDR3 length: 13 amino acids. After removal of 7 bases from V and 4 bases from J, the junction contained 5 bases not matched to a gene.

The chain combines TRBV29-1 with TRBJ1-2; TRBD1 is a possible D gene (5 bases). Trimming pared 4 bases from V and 0 bases from J, leaving 12 bases between. Germline CDR1 SQVTM, CDR2 ANQGSEA. This CDR3 contains 14 residues. The DNA for the CDR3 is TGCAGCGTTGTTGGGGGAAAGCCTAACTATGGCTACACCTTC. Amino acids: CSVVGGKPNYGYTF.

With respect to this clonotype: The conserved final phenylalanine or tryptophan is absent from the CDR3, which likely points to a read error. This chain joins TRBV7-7 and TRBJ2-5; D may be TRBD2 (6 bases). V lost 1 base, J lost 4 bases, and 13 bases lay in between. Germline lookup yields CDR1 SSHAT and CDR2 FNYEAQ (reference sequence). The CDR3 sequence is 15 residues long. The CDR3 here is CASSLVGTRGETQYV. The CDR3 DNA reads TGTGCCAGCAGCTTAGTAGGGACTCGTGGAGAGACCCAGTACGTC.